This TCR beta chain was sequenced in a study of T cells in Graves' hyperthyroidism and ophthalmopathy. Study results and limitations: The model forecast ophthalmopathy, anticipating it by a median around 6.5 months before onset. Among clonotypes expanded in thyroid above 0.001, most were also found in blood.

This clonotype was counted between two and nine times. The antigen remains unidentified. Amplification of TCR beta CDR3 regions was performed using RNA transcripts as template. In the first-round RT-PCR of the TCR CDR3, the HTBI primer set was used. Using its own MiXCR run on the multiplex PCR reads, TCRdb lists one record per CDR3 protein. The sample contains 350,000 or so distinct CDR3 sequences, around 20% of which appear only once. Each 10 ml fresh peripheral blood draw supplied the PBMCs. Trimming stripped 6 bases from V and 2 bases from J, with 13 bases between. This CDR3 is built from 14 residues. Germline assignment: CDR1 MNHNS and CDR2 SASEGT.

The V call is TRBV6-1, the J call TRBJ1-2; D is possibly TRBD1 (6 bases). Specimen: blood. The sequence came from a woman in her forties or fifties with Graves' hyperthyroidism. CDR3 DNA sequence: TGTGCCAGCAGCACCGTTCAGGGGAACTATGGCTACACCTTC. Translated, it gives CASSTVQGNYGYTF.